The 32 T cell receptor beta chains presented below share a single source sample, sequenced in a study of blood T cells in healthy people across ages. Then a second PCR, running roughly 7 to 12 cycles, was carried out with a sample-barcoded 5' primer and a J-beta primer mix. TCRdb reprocessed the 5' RACE reads with MiXCR, giving one entry per CDR3 protein. The sample lists roughly 1.6 million distinct CDR3 sequences, roughly 32% occurring once. The sample was blood. Every receptor here comes from a woman aged 25 to 39 in good health.

In its sample, this clonotype was seen a few times. The chain is built from TRBV10-3 and TRBJ2-7; a possible D gene is TRBD2 (6 bases). Trimming pared 6 bases from V and 3 bases from J, leaving 12 bases between. The CDR3 length is 13 residues. The germline gives CDR1 ENHRY, CDR2 SYGVKD. The CDR3 region has the DNA TGTGCCATCAGGATGGAGACTAGCTACGAGCAGTACTTC. Its protein is CAIRMETSYEQYF.

This clonotype came up a few times. The gene calls are TRBV20-1 and TRBJ2-3; 8 nucleotides match TRBD2. Germline lookup yields CDR1 DFQATT and CDR2 SNEGSKA (reference sequence). J gave up 0 bases and V 4 bases, and 6 bases lay outside the gene matches. This CDR3 contains 15 residues. The CDR3 DNA reads as TGCAGTGCTAACAGCGGGAGCATTAGCACAGATACGCAGTATTTT. It is translated as CSANSGSISTDTQYF.

Of note for this clonotype: A single base separates this from a much larger clone, so it may be a read error. J is TRBJ2-7 and V is TRBV20-1; TRBD1 aligns across 8 bases. The CDR3 spans 13 residues. Per germline, CDR1 DFQATT and CDR2 SNEGSKA (reference sequence). The chain's CDR3 is CSTRGQGRYEQYF. The DNA for the CDR3 is TGCAGTACTAGAGGACAGGGACGTTACGAGCAGTACTTC.

The rearrangement links TRBV7-3 to TRBJ2-3, with 10 bases aligning to TRBD1. From germline, CDR1 is SGHTA and CDR2 FQGTGA. CDR3 length: 17 residues. With 7 bases clipped from V and 0 bases from J, the junction kept 10 bases outside the gene matches. DNA of the CDR3: TGTGCCAGCAACGCGTTGCAGGACAGGGGGAGCACAGATACGCAGTATTTT. Amino acids: CASNALQDRGSTDTQYF.

This clonotype was counted between two and nine times. This chain connects TRBV20-1 to TRBJ1-1, with a weak D call TRBD1 (6 bases). V was trimmed by 1 base and J by 1 base, leaving 19 bases between them. This CDR3 has 17 residues. Looked up from germline, CDR1 is DFQATT and CDR2 is SNEGSKA (reference sequence). The CDR3 DNA reads as TGCAGTGCTAGAGGGAGAACAGGGATCTCCCGGAACACTGAAGCTTTCTTT. This encodes CSARGRTGISRNTEAFF.

The chain links TRBV20-1 to TRBJ2-3; TRBD2 matches 7 bases. Germline CDR1 and CDR2: DFQATT and SNEGSKA (reference sequence). Trimming took 5 bases from V and 2 from J; bases not matched to a gene: 4. The CDR3 has 13 amino acids. This chain's CDR3 is CSAERDYTDTQYF. CDR3 bases: TGCAGTGCTGAACGGGACTACACAGATACGCAGTATTTT.

This clonotype was recorded once. The chain uses TRBV27 and TRBJ1-2, with a tentative D call TRBD1 (5 bases). V lost 4 bases and J 8 bases, leaving 14 bases between the germline ends. The CDR3 covers 13 residues. The germline V gene encodes CDR1 MNHEY and CDR2 SMNVEV (reference sequence). In DNA form, the CDR3 reads TGTGCCAGCAGTTGGGGACCGCGGGGAGGCTACACCTTC. Protein product: CASSWGPRGGYTF.

V and J are TRBV5-1 and TRBJ2-7; 8 bases agree with TRBD2. This CDR3 is 17 amino acids long. Germline CDR1 and CDR2: SGHRS and YFSETQ. Unmatched junction bases numbered 15, after V lost 2 bases and J lost 5 bases. CDR3 residues: CASSFRGLTAGGHEQYF. DNA for the CDR3: TGCGCCAGCAGCTTCAGAGGCTTGACGGCGGGAGGCCACGAGCAGTACTTC.

This clonotype was detected a few times. The gene calls are TRBV5-1 and TRBJ2-1; 7 bases are shared with TRBD2. The CDR3 consists of 15 residues. The trim removed 1 base at V and 3 bases at J, leaving 4 bases unmatched. Germline-derived CDR1 and CDR2 are SGHRS and YFSETQ. CDR3 DNA: TGCGCCAGCAGCTTGCTGCCTAGCGGCTACAATGAGCAGTTCTTC. It encodes CASSLLPSGYNEQFF.

V usage is TRBV2 and J usage is TRBJ2-3; 12 bases agree with TRBD2. Germline CDR1 is SNHLY and CDR2 is FYNNEI. The CDR3 runs to 15 residues. Trimming removed 5 bases from V and 6 bases from J; junction bases left unmatched: 6. The CDR3 DNA follows: TGTGCCAGCAGTCGACTAGCGGGAGTATCGGATACGCAGTATTTT. Its protein is CASSRLAGVSDTQYF.

The chain uses TRBV11-2 and TRBJ2-4, with 15 bases that match TRBD2. V trimming: 3 bases; J trimming: 8 bases; junction bases outside the gene matches: 8. Germline assignment: CDR1 SGHAT and CDR2 FQNNGV. The CDR3 runs 17 residues. As DNA, the CDR3 is TGTGCCAGCAGCTTGGGACTAGCGGGAGGTATAGGAGACATTCAGTACTTC. The encoded protein is CASSLGLAGGIGDIQYF.

This clonotype came up a few times. This chain uses TRBV15 with TRBJ2-7; possibly TRBD1 for D (6 bases). The CDR3 has 16 amino acids. V was clipped by 0 bases and J by 2 bases, with 14 bases between them. Germline CDR1 and CDR2: LNHNV and YYDKDF (reference sequence). As DNA, the CDR3 is TGTGCCACCAGCAGAGATGGAGTGAAGGGGGCCTACGAGCAGTACTTC. Translating gives CATSRDGVKGAYEQYF. The entire variable domain, with the rest obtained from reference TRBV15 and TRBJ2-7, is as follows: DAMVIQNPRYQVTQFGKPVTLSCSQTLNHNVMYWYQQKSSQAPKLLFHYYDKDFNNEADTPDNFQSRRPNTSFCFLDIRSPGLGDTAMYLCATSRDGVKGAYEQYFGPGTRLTVT.

This clonotype was observed a few times. The chain's CDR3 is CASSLIGNTQYF. The CDR3 DNA sequence: TGTGCCAGCAGCTTAATCGGTAATACGCAGTATTTT. The rearrangement uses TRBV11-2 and TRBJ2-3; D gene ambiguous. Per germline, CDR1 SGHAT and CDR2 FQNNGV. The V and J ends lost 2 bases and 7 bases respectively, with 7 bases between them. This CDR3 region has 12 residues. The variable domain in full, completed from reference TRBV11-2 and TRBJ2-3, reads EAGVAQSPRYKIIEKRQSVAFWCNPISGHATLYWYQQILGQGPKLLIQFQNNGVVDDSQLPKDRFSAERLKGVDSTLKIQPAKLEDSAVYLCASSLIGNTQYFGPGTRLTVL.

Only a few counts were recorded for this clonotype. This chain connects TRBV6-1 to TRBJ2-5, with 8 bases identical to TRBD2. Per germline, CDR1 MNHNS and CDR2 SASEGT. The CDR3 is 13 residues long. V lost 6 bases to trimming and J lost 2 bases; unmatched junction nucleotides: 2. This CDR3 reads CASRIAGQETQYF. CDR3 in DNA: TGTGCCAGCAGGATAGCGGGGCAAGAGACCCAGTACTTC.

This clonotype appeared a few times. The chain links TRBV20-1 to TRBJ2-3; 8 bases map to TRBD2. This CDR3 has 14 residues. Trimming cost V 6 bases and J 2 bases; bases outside gene matches: 7. Looked up from germline, CDR1 is DFQATT and CDR2 is SNEGSKA (reference sequence). The CDR3 region is CSAPRGGITDTQYF. The CDR3 coding sequence is TGCAGTGCCCCTCGGGGGGGTATCACAGATACGCAGTATTTT.

This clonotype turned up a few times. This chain links TRBV7-6 with TRBJ1-4; a weak D match, TRBD1 (5 bases). The CDR3 contains 13 residues. Germline CDR1 reads SGHVS; CDR2 reads FNYEAQ. The V end lost 5 bases, the J end lost 12 bases, and 16 bases lay between the germline ends. The CDR3 bases are TGTGCCAGCAGCCTCGAGGCAGGGCGAGAACTGTTTTTT. It translates to CASSLEAGRELFF.

J is TRBJ2-2 and V is TRBV7-3; D is possibly TRBD2 (5 bases). CDR1 SGHTA and CDR2 FQGTGA come from the germline V gene. The CDR3 has 13 amino acids. Trimming removed 1 base from V and 7 bases from J, with 7 bases in between. The DNA for the CDR3 is TGTGCCAGCAGCTTAATTCGGGGCGGGGAGCTGTTTTTT. This codes for CASSLIRGGELFF.

The gene calls are TRBV7-8 and TRBJ2-1; D remains unclear. The CDR3 is 17 amino acids. V was clipped by 5 bases and J by 2 bases, with 19 bases between them. Germline V gives CDR1 SGHVS, CDR2 FQNEAQ. CDR3 nucleotides: TGTGCCAGCAGCCTCCGGGTTTTGGGCCCTCCCTACAATGAGCAGTTCTTC. This encodes CASSLRVLGPPYNEQFF.

This clonotype was seen repeatedly, ten times or more. V and J are TRBV4-1 and TRBJ2-5; 7 nucleotides match TRBD2. This CDR3 spans 14 amino acids. CDR1 MGHRA and CDR2 YSYEKL come from the germline V gene. J was trimmed by 5 bases and V by 0 bases; bases with no gene match: 3. The CDR3 DNA reads TGCGCCAGCAGCCAAGAAGTGGGAGGGGAGACCCAGTACTTC. As protein: CASSQEVGGETQYF.

On this clonotype: This may come from a read error, since a much larger clone is one base off. This chain links TRBV18 with TRBJ2-5, with TRBD1 identical over 7 bases. The J call may be faulty, since TRBJ2-7 better matches the DNA end. CDR3 size: 15 residues. Germline V gives CDR1 KGHSH, CDR2 LQKENI. CDR3 DNA: TGTGCCAGCTCATCAGGGCAGGGGGTATACTACGAGCAGTACTTC. Translated, it gives CASSSGQGVYYEQYF.

About this clonotype: Since a much larger clone is just one base distant, this may be a read error. The V call is TRBV6-6, the J call TRBJ2-7, with D hard to call. The closer fit of TRBJ2-5 to the DNA end suggests the J call may be wrong. The CDR3 contains 14 residues. CDR1 is MNHNY, CDR2 SVGAGI, per germline (reference sequence). CDR3 coding DNA: TGTGCCAACAGTCTAGACGGCTATGGGGAGACCCAGTACTTC. It is translated as CANSLDGYGETQYF.

V is TRBV30 and J is TRBJ2-7, with D perhaps matching TRBD2 (6 bases). V was cut by 1 base and J by 10 bases, with 14 bases left in between. CDR1 GTSNPN and CDR2 SVGIG come from the germline V gene (reference sequence). The length of the CDR3 is 12 residues. This CDR3 is CAWSAGTRLQYF. The CDR3 nucleotides are TGTGCCTGGAGTGCAGGGACTCGGTTACAGTACTTC.

V usage is TRBV4-1 and J usage is TRBJ2-1; TRBD2 aligns across 7 bases. From germline, CDR1 is MGHRA and CDR2 YSYEKL. V dropped 4 bases and J dropped 7; count of bases not matched to a gene: 7. The CDR3 runs 14 residues. The CDR3 loop is CASSRTGEGNEQFF. In nucleotides, the CDR3 is TGCGCCAGCAGCCGGACGGGGGAGGGTAATGAGCAGTTCTTC.

The genes are TRBV19 and TRBJ1-5, with a weak D call TRBD1 (5 bases). The CDR3 is made up of 12 amino acids. V lost 2 bases, J lost 10 bases, and 9 bases lay in between. Germline CDR1 is LNHDA and CDR2 is SQIVND (reference sequence). Here the CDR3 reads CASSITGEPQHF. CDR3 coding DNA: TGTGCCAGTAGTATAACGGGGGAACCCCAGCATTTT.

This clonotype was seen more than once but under ten times. V gene TRBV2 combines with J gene TRBJ1-1; D uncertain. Germline V CDR1 and CDR2: SNHLY, FYNNEI. Trimming removed 2 bases from V and 6 bases from J, with 7 bases in between. This CDR3 has 12 amino acids. In DNA, the CDR3 is TGTGCCAGCAGTGAACGGCGGGCTGAAGCTTTCTTT. Its translation: CASSERRAEAFF.

This clonotype appeared a few times. The chain uses TRBV5-1 and TRBJ2-5; a weak D match, TRBD1 (5 bases). Between the trimmed V and J ends, which lost 4 bases and 5 bases, there was a span of 18 bases. This CDR3 has 15 amino acids. Germline V lookup: CDR1 SGHRS, CDR2 YFSETQ. The CDR3 spells CASSRPGRAMETQYF. DNA of the CDR3: TGCGCCAGCAGCCGCCCGGGCAGGGCAATGGAGACCCAGTACTTC.

This chain connects TRBV10-3 to TRBJ1-1; no clear D gene. The CDR3 contains 12 residues. Germline V lookup: CDR1 ENHRY, CDR2 SYGVKD. The V and J ends lost 8 bases and 5 bases respectively, with 12 bases between them. CDR3 coding DNA: TGTGCCATCCTTAGCCCGGGGACTGAAGCTTTCTTT. This encodes CAILSPGTEAFF.

This clonotype appeared a few times. The chain uses TRBV20-1 and TRBJ2-3; no clear D gene. The V gene's germline CDR1 is DFQATT and CDR2 SNEGSKA (reference sequence). There are 15 residues in the CDR3. The V and J ends lost 1 base and 4 bases respectively, with 15 bases between them. The CDR3 is CSARGGLQRADTQYF. The CDR3 region has the DNA TGCAGTGCTAGAGGGGGTCTTCAGCGCGCAGATACGCAGTATTTT.

The chain uses TRBV9 and TRBJ2-3; 13 nucleotides align to TRBD2. The V gene's germline CDR1 is SGDLS and CDR2 YYNGEE. The CDR3 sequence is 17 residues long. Germline trimming cut 4 bases from V and 3 bases from J; bases unmatched to any gene: 8. In DNA, the CDR3 is TGTGCCAGCAGCCCCCGGACTAGCGGGAGAACGACAGATACGCAGTATTTT. Its protein is CASSPRTSGRTTDTQYF.

This clonotype has more than one count but fewer than ten. The V and J genes are TRBV6-5 and TRBJ2-7, with 8 bases that match TRBD1. The ends lost 2 bases at V and 6 bases at J; junction bases unmatched: 6. The germline CDR1 and CDR2 sequences are MNHEY and SVGAGI. The CDR3 extends over 14 amino acids. The chain's CDR3 is CASSYGQGAREQYF. In DNA form, the CDR3 reads TGTGCCAGCAGTTACGGGCAGGGGGCCCGCGAGCAGTACTTC.

This clonotype was seen only a few times. The chain has TRBV6-5 and TRBJ2-7; no reliable D call. The germline V and J ends were trimmed by 2 bases and 3 bases, with 8 bases remaining between them. The germline gives CDR1 MNHEY, CDR2 SVGAGI. The CDR3 consists of 13 residues. The CDR3 loop is CASSYDIGYEQYF. In DNA, the CDR3 is TGTGCCAGCAGTTACGATATTGGCTACGAGCAGTACTTC.

This clonotype showed up just a few times. The chain carries TRBV12-3 or TRBV12-4 and TRBJ1-6, with 9 positions matching TRBD1. After removal of 1 base from V and 7 bases from J, the junction contained 2 bases not matched to a gene. The CDR3 totals 15 residues. CDR3 residues: CASSLVQGANSPLHF. The CDR3 DNA follows: TGTGCCAGCAGTTTAGTACAGGGGGCGAATTCACCCCTCCACTTT.